Listed below are T cell receptor beta chains from one sample, sequenced in a study of CD8 T cells in Susac syndrome. TCRdb itself ran the immunoSEQ multiplex PCR reads through MiXCR, one entry per CDR3 protein. The table records roughly 130,000 distinct CDR3 sequences, over 90% of them present only once. Sequenced: CD8+ T cells from PBMCs. All receptors come from a human donor with Susac syndrome. The CDR3 runs from the conserved cysteine through the conserved F or W. Fields, in order: clone size, J gene, V gene, CDR3 protein. The size field is filled for only some rows; it gives once, few, many or a size class.

size: -; J: TRBJ2-7; V: TRBV20-1; CDR3: CSARGSGTGGYEQYF
size: -; J: TRBJ2-1; V: TRBV5-1; CDR3: CASSPWTSGEDEQFF
size: -; J: TRBJ1-4; V: TRBV9; CDR3: CASSVGETSLNEKLFF
size: -; J: TRBJ1-2; V: TRBV15; CDR3: CATSSNAGHGYGYTF
size: -; J: TRBJ2-5; V: TRBV9; CDR3: CASSEGGLGQETQYF
size: -; J: TRBJ1-2; V: TRBV6-5; CDR3: CASSNTRDRADGYTF
size: -; J: TRBJ1-6; V: TRBV4-1; CDR3: CASSQVQGARTPLSPLHF
size: -; J: TRBJ2-7; V: TRBV20-1; CDR3: CSARAGPDGGGLPYEQYF
size: once; J: TRBJ2-1; V: TRBV20-1; CDR3: CSATSLARTGNEQFF
size: -; J: TRBJ2-5; V: TRBV20-1; CDR3: CSAAPDRGQETQYF
size: -; J: TRBJ1-2; V: TRBV19; CDR3: CASSLRTAYGYTF
size: -; J: TRBJ2-7; V: TRBV29-1; CDR3: CSVEEGGEQYF
size: few; J: TRBJ1-2; V: TRBV4-1; CDR3: CASSPENRADGYTF
size: -; J: TRBJ1-5; V: TRBV27; CDR3: CASSYRPDRNQPQHF
size: -; J: TRBJ2-1; V: TRBV24-1; CDR3: CATLRDRGHNEQFF
size: -; J: TRBJ2-7; V: TRBV6-5; CDR3: CASGQDPYEQYF
size: -; J: TRBJ2-3; V: TRBV29-1; CDR3: CSGSGEWDTQYF
size: -; J: TRBJ1-2; V: TRBV19; CDR3: CASRDDGGRYTF
size: -; J: TRBJ1-5; V: TRBV4-1; CDR3: CASSHNMGQPQHF
size: -; J: TRBJ2-7; V: TRBV29-1; CDR3: CSVEGPGQEGTYEQYF
size: -; J: TRBJ2-7; V: TRBV4-3; CDR3: CASSQGGFSYEQYF
size: -; J: TRBJ2-7; V: TRBV20-1; CDR3: CSASQGRGSYEQYF
size: -; J: TRBJ2-2; V: TRBV30; CDR3: CAWSAGTSGRTGELFF
size: -; J: TRBJ1-6; V: TRBV28; CDR3: CASSLSGTPFEPLHF
size: -; J: TRBJ2-5; V: TRBV6-5; CDR3: CASSYTQFQETQYF
size: -; J: TRBJ1-2; V: TRBV6-5; CDR3: CASSSRAVYGYTF
size: -; J: TRBJ2-7; V: TRBV29-1; CDR3: CSVETGSSGGYEQYF
size: -; J: TRBJ1-4; V: TRBV13; CDR3: CASSQDRAVEKLFF
size: few; J: TRBJ1-2; V: TRBV12-3/TRBV12-4; CDR3: CASSPDTTYGYTF
size: once; J: TRBJ2-3; V: TRBV9; CDR3: CASSASGHDTQYF
size: -; J: TRBJ2-7; V: TRBV27; CDR3: CASSWGGSYEQYF
size: -; J: TRBJ1-5; V: TRBV4-1; CDR3: CASSQGVEQPQHF
size: once; J: TRBJ2-5; V: TRBV11-2; CDR3: CASSLPTTPRRQETQYF
size: -; J: TRBJ2-1; V: TRBV27; CDR3: CASSLSLRGGAYNEQFF
size: -; J: TRBJ1-4; V: TRBV5-4; CDR3: CASRVDSSNEKLFF
size: -; J: TRBJ1-5; V: TRBV6-5; CDR3: CATGEGSNQPQHF
size: -; J: TRBJ2-2; V: TRBV6-8; CDR3: CASELGENGELFF
size: -; J: TRBJ2-1; V: TRBV12-3/TRBV12-4; CDR3: CASSFEGREQFF
size: -; J: TRBJ2-7; V: TRBV29-1; CDR3: CSVAAGGPNEQYF
size: -; J: TRBJ2-1; V: TRBV7-9; CDR3: CASSLGVMEQFF
size: -; J: TRBJ1-1; V: TRBV27; CDR3: CASSGYRGGDTEAFF
size: -; J: TRBJ2-7; V: TRBV6-5; CDR3: CASSFSGTSYEQYF
size: -; J: TRBJ1-5; V: TRBV6-5; CDR3: CASSLGQSNQPQHF
size: -; J: TRBJ2-7; V: TRBV29-1; CDR3: CSVEEGTRYEQYF
size: once; J: TRBJ1-1; V: TRBV13; CDR3: CASSVRTGEYTEAFF
size: once; J: TRBJ2-5; V: TRBV30; CDR3: CASGGTGGEETQYF
size: -; J: TRBJ2-2; V: TRBV27; CDR3: CASSLPIRGELFF
size: -; J: TRBJ2-5; V: TRBV12-3/TRBV12-4; CDR3: CASSLLVQETQYF
size: -; J: TRBJ2-1; V: TRBV9; CDR3: CASSVAGDEQFF
size: -; J: TRBJ1-1; V: TRBV9; CDR3: CASSVGSLTEAFF
size: -; J: TRBJ2-1; V: TRBV7-3; CDR3: CASSLQGATNNEQFF
size: -; J: TRBJ2-7; V: TRBV29-1; CDR3: CSVDVRRDTSSYEQYF
size: -; J: TRBJ2-7; V: TRBV20-1; CDR3: CSAGGTETTYEQYF